This TCR beta chain was documented in a study of blood T cells in healthy people across ages. Looking at the study overall: In model experiments, template switching was able to capture about one barcoded beta molecule for every two T cells that were present. Regarding the study as a whole: Older age coincided with a roughly linear decline in TCR beta diversity per million T cells. What prevented conclusive comparison of naive and antigen-experienced cells was that PBMCs were unsorted.

A second PCR of roughly 6 to 12 cycles used a sample-barcoded 5' primer and a J-beta primer mix. MiXCR, applied by TCRdb to the 5' RACE reads, yields one record per CDR3 protein. The sample has around 690,000 distinct CDR3 sequences, approximately 59% seen once. This clonotype was detected a few times. Antigen unknown. The ends were cut back, 0 bases at V and 7 bases at J, with 18 bases in the middle. In germline, CDR1 is MNHEY, CDR2 SVGAGI. The CDR3 is 16 amino acids. Sequencing was carried out using blood. V usage is TRBV6-5 and J usage is TRBJ2-5, with D tentatively TRBD1 or TRBD2 (6 bases each). This receptor was identified in a man aged 60 to 75 in good health. The DNA for the CDR3 is TGTGCCAGCAGTTACTCCGGTGGGACGGGGGCCGGGACCCAGTACTTC. This translates into CASSYSGGTGAGTQYF.